Reported below is one T cell receptor beta chain. Its antigen remains unknown. Germline and junction disagree at one end, which may indicate a read error. For blood RNA, unsorted whole blood served as the source, and germline DNA was extracted too. Patients in the cohort were treatment-naive and living with chronic HBV infection. This record comes from a study of tumor-infiltrating lymphocytes in primary liver carcinoma. The study, taken as a whole, reports: Less overlap was seen in tumor-adjacent and tumor-blood pairs than in tumor region pairs.

Total RNA (approximately 500 ng) served as template for TCR beta cDNA synthesis primed by a constant-region primer. Slightly modified ARM-PCR served as the procedure for the TCR beta libraries. These libraries came from three rounds of nested multiplex PCR. Researchers ran the first two PCR rounds for roughly 11 cycles each with TRBV1-TRBV30 forward primers and a C-beta reverse primer. MiXCR, applied by TCRdb to the multiplex PCR reads, yields one record per CDR3 protein. The sample has approximately 300,000 distinct CDR3 sequences, roughly two thirds seen once; the top ten hold about 9.4%. This CDR3 has 14 residues. Germline lookup yields CDR1 SGHAT and CDR2 FQNNGV.

This TCR derives from a man in his forties with primary liver carcinoma and hepatitis B virus infection. The material sequenced was peripheral blood. The chain recombines TRBV11-2 with TRBJ2-3; either TRBD1 or TRBD2 may supply D (6 bases each). Written as DNA, the CDR3 is TGTGCCAGTCGAAGGGGGGAGTACACAGATACGGAGTATTTT. Its protein product is CASRRGEYTDTEYF.